The 8 T cell receptor beta chains listed next were all sequenced from one sample in a study of Ad26.COV2.S vaccination and SARS-CoV-2 variants. Here immunoSEQ multiplex PCR was the method, and the copy in TCRdb shows in-frame clones only, minus some. The sample carries 510,000 or so clones, 87% recorded once. The sample's treatment: roughly 19 received Ad26.COV2.S at low or high dose, single or two shots; five or six received placebo; per-sample allocation not given. Sampling occurred on day 63 after the first vaccine or placebo injection. The starting material was peripheral blood, obtained in a trial of Ad26.COV2.S vaccine versus placebo. These receptors came from a person between 18 and 59 years old who received the Ad26.COV2.S COVID-19 vaccine or a placebo.

V is TRBV5-1 and J is TRBJ1-4; D call uncertain. The CDR3 loop spans 12 amino acids. Trimming cost V 0 bases and J 3 bases, with 0 bases left between them. Germline CDR1 is SGHRS and CDR2 is YFSETQ. The CDR3: CASSLANEKLFF. The CDR3 DNA is TGCGCCAGCAGCTTGGCTAATGAAAAACTGTTTTTT.

The rearrangement links TRBV19 to TRBJ2-7, with a weak D call TRBD2 (7 bases). Trimming cost V 5 bases and J 3 bases, with 20 bases left between them. The V gene's germline CDR1 is LNHDA and CDR2 SQIVND (reference sequence). CDR3 length: 16 residues. The CDR3 nucleotides are TGTGCCAGTAGTCTTAGAGGGGTGCGGGGGCTCTACGAGCAGTACTTC. Translating it yields CASSLRGVRGLYEQYF.

Only one count was recorded for this clone. V usage is TRBV3-1 (or the pseudogene TRBV3-2) and J usage is TRBJ2-3; no definite D call. This CDR3 has 13 amino acids. V lost 4 bases to trimming and J lost 2 bases, with 7 bases between them. Per germline, CDR1 LGHDT and CDR2 YNNKEL (reference sequence). The CDR3 DNA reads as TGTGCCAGCAGCCTACACCCCACAGATACGCAGTATTTT. Residues: CASSLHPTDTQYF.

The gene calls are TRBV19 and TRBJ2-5; D unclear. This CDR3 is 13 amino acids long. In germline, CDR1 is LNHDA, CDR2 SQIVND (reference sequence). The V end lost 2 bases, the J end lost 9 bases, and 13 bases lay between the germline ends. The CDR3 reads CASSIMRLGAQYF. The CDR3 bases are TGTGCCAGTAGTATAATGAGACTTGGGGCCCAGTACTTC.

The V and J genes are TRBV9 and TRBJ2-1, with a tentative D call TRBD1 (6 bases). This CDR3 has 14 amino acids. Germline CDR1 is SGDLS and CDR2 is YYNGEE. Trimming took 4 bases from V and 6 from J, leaving 14 bases between them. The CDR3 here is CASSSTDSLNEQFF. For the CDR3, the DNA is TGTGCCAGCAGCAGTACGGACAGTCTCAATGAGCAGTTCTTC.

The chain joins TRBV24-1 to TRBJ2-1; 8 bases align to TRBD1. CDR1 and CDR2 (germline): KGHDR, SFDVKD. This CDR3 has 13 amino acids. V lost 5 bases and J lost 10; bases outside the gene matches: 6. CDR3 sequence (DNA): TGTGCCACCAGTGGGATCGACAGGGGAGAGCAGTTCTTC. It specifies CATSGIDRGEQFF.

The chain recombines TRBV5-1 with TRBJ2-3; 7 positions agree with TRBD2. Trimming took 4 bases from V and 2 from J; bases not matched to a gene: 4. Germline CDR1 SGHRS, CDR2 YFSETQ. The CDR3 runs 14 residues. CDR3 in DNA: TGCGCCAGCAGCGGGAGCGGGACCACAGATACGCAGTATTTT. Its translation: CASSGSGTTDTQYF.

The chain uses TRBV5-1 and TRBJ2-7; perhaps TRBD1 as D (6 bases). Germline V lookup: CDR1 SGHRS, CDR2 YFSETQ. The CDR3 extends over 14 amino acids. Trimming stripped 0 bases from V and 5 bases from J, with 12 bases between. The CDR3 here is CASSLGGGPHEQYF. The CDR3 DNA reads as TGCGCCAGCAGCTTGGGAGGGGGACCCCACGAGCAGTACTTC.